These T cell receptor beta chains were read from a single sample in a study of blood T cells in healthy people across ages. TCRdb independently ran MiXCR on the 5' RACE reads; one entry per CDR3 protein. The sample has approximately 960,000 distinct CDR3 sequences, roughly 29% seen once. Separately, the same data were catalogued under a study of T cells of mothers and their children.

Sequencing was performed on blood. The origin of the receptors is a woman between 40 and 50 years old in good health. Both conserved end residues are part of each CDR3. Fields, in order: D gene, J gene, V gene, clone size, CDR3 protein, CDR3 DNA. A D gene is named only where the DNA matches it firmly. Some rows mark clone size as missing; the rest say once, few, many or name a class of expanded clone.

d_gene: TRBD1; j_gene: TRBJ2-5; v_gene: TRBV28; abundance: many; CDR3aa: CASSFSGTGSATQYF; CDR3nt: TGTGCCAGCAGTTTTTCTGGGACAGGGTCTGCGACCCAGTACTTC
d_gene: .; j_gene: TRBJ2-3; v_gene: TRBV7-3; abundance: .; CDR3aa: CASSLGTAITDTQYF; CDR3nt: TGTGCCAGCAGCTTAGGAACAGCCATCACAGATACGCAGTATTTT
d_gene: .; j_gene: TRBJ2-5; v_gene: TRBV9; abundance: .; CDR3aa: CASSAKSGGMYQETQYF; CDR3nt: TGTGCCAGCAGCGCTAAGAGTGGGGGAATGTACCAAGAGACCCAGTACTTC
d_gene: TRBD1; j_gene: TRBJ1-3; v_gene: TRBV4-2; abundance: few; CDR3aa: CASSHRGQGGGNTIYF; CDR3nt: TGTGCCAGCAGCCACCGAGGACAGGGTGGTGGAAACACCATATATTTT
d_gene: .; j_gene: TRBJ1-2; v_gene: TRBV20-1; abundance: many; CDR3aa: CSASREANYGYTF; CDR3nt: TGCAGTGCTAGTAGGGAAGCTAACTATGGCTACACCTTC
d_gene: .; j_gene: TRBJ2-2; v_gene: TRBV27; abundance: few; CDR3aa: CASSLYPGGRNTGELFF; CDR3nt: TGTGCCAGCAGTTTATACCCCGGGGGACGCAACACCGGGGAGCTGTTTTTT
d_gene: .; j_gene: TRBJ2-1; v_gene: TRBV6-5; abundance: few; CDR3aa: CASSQGTPGEQFF; CDR3nt: TGTGCCAGCAGTCAAGGGACACCCGGGGAGCAGTTCTTC
d_gene: .; j_gene: TRBJ1-2; v_gene: TRBV10-3; abundance: few; CDR3aa: CAISTTGNYGYTF; CDR3nt: TGTGCCATCAGTACAACAGGAAACTATGGCTACACCTTC
d_gene: TRBD1; j_gene: TRBJ2-3; v_gene: TRBV15; abundance: .; CDR3aa: CATGMGQGHSTQYF; CDR3nt: TGTGCCACCGGAATGGGACAGGGTCATAGTACGCAGTATTTT
d_gene: TRBD1; j_gene: TRBJ1-2; v_gene: TRBV15; abundance: few; CDR3aa: CATRDRARPLYGYTF; CDR3nt: TGTGCCACCAGGGACAGGGCGCGTCCCCTCTATGGCTACACCTTC
d_gene: .; j_gene: TRBJ1-1; v_gene: TRBV11-2; abundance: .; CDR3aa: CASSVSREDTEAFF; CDR3nt: TGTGCCAGCAGCGTTTCACGGGAGGACACTGAAGCTTTCTTT
d_gene: TRBD1; j_gene: TRBJ2-5; v_gene: TRBV18; abundance: .; CDR3aa: CASSPIVGQGVETQYF; CDR3nt: TGTGCCAGCTCACCAATCGTGGGACAGGGGGTTGAGACCCAGTACTTC
d_gene: TRBD1; j_gene: TRBJ1-1; v_gene: TRBV7-2; abundance: few; CDR3aa: CASSLVGTDPTEAFF; CDR3nt: TGTGCCAGCAGCTTAGTTGGGACAGACCCCACTGAAGCTTTCTTT
d_gene: .; j_gene: TRBJ2-7; v_gene: TRBV2; abundance: few; CDR3aa: CASSVRDFYEQYF; CDR3nt: TGTGCCAGCAGTGTCAGGGACTTCTACGAGCAGTACTTC
d_gene: .; j_gene: TRBJ1-1; v_gene: TRBV7-8; abundance: .; CDR3aa: CASSPQGTIRGNTEAFF; CDR3nt: TGTGCCAGCAGCCCGCAGGGGACGATCAGGGGAAACACTGAAGCTTTCTTT
d_gene: .; j_gene: TRBJ2-1; v_gene: TRBV5-1; abundance: few; CDR3aa: CASSLEWARDEQFF; CDR3nt: TGCGCCAGCAGCTTGGAGTGGGCGCGGGATGAGCAGTTCTTC
d_gene: .; j_gene: TRBJ1-3; v_gene: TRBV29-1; abundance: .; CDR3aa: CSATAGLKRDTIYF; CDR3nt: TGCAGCGCTACCGCTGGCCTAAAGAGGGACACCATATATTTT
d_gene: .; j_gene: TRBJ2-7; v_gene: TRBV7-9; abundance: .; CDR3aa: CASSLVRAAEQYF; CDR3nt: TGTGCCAGCAGCTTAGTTCGGGCGGCCGAGCAGTACTTC
d_gene: TRBD2; j_gene: TRBJ2-7; v_gene: TRBV28; abundance: many; CDR3aa: CASSYPGGLSYEQYF; CDR3nt: TGTGCCAGCAGTTACCCGGGGGGACTCTCCTACGAGCAGTACTTC
d_gene: .; j_gene: TRBJ2-7; v_gene: TRBV5-1; abundance: many; CDR3aa: CASSRPGQSYEQYF; CDR3nt: TGCGCCAGCAGCAGACCGGGACAATCCTACGAGCAGTACTTC
d_gene: .; j_gene: TRBJ2-1; v_gene: TRBV28; abundance: few; CDR3aa: CASSPRVAAYNEQFF; CDR3nt: TGTGCCAGCAGTCCCAGGGTGGCCGCCTACAATGAGCAGTTCTTC
d_gene: .; j_gene: TRBJ1-5; v_gene: TRBV7-2; abundance: few; CDR3aa: CASSREGGVSQPQHF; CDR3nt: TGTGCCAGCAGCCGGGAGGGGGGGGTGAGCCAGCCCCAGCATTTT
d_gene: .; j_gene: TRBJ2-2; v_gene: TRBV29-1; abundance: few; CDR3aa: CSVGSLRGVDTGELFF; CDR3nt: TGCAGCGTTGGAAGTTTAAGGGGAGTAGACACCGGGGAGCTGTTTTTT
d_gene: TRBD1; j_gene: TRBJ1-4; v_gene: TRBV6-8; abundance: .; CDR3aa: CASTWDRTATNEKLFF; CDR3nt: TGTGCCAGCACTTGGGACAGGACCGCAACTAATGAAAAACTGTTTTTT
d_gene: TRBD2; j_gene: TRBJ2-7; v_gene: TRBV10-3; abundance: many; CDR3aa: CAISESARGARDEQYF; CDR3nt: TGTGCCATCAGTGAGTCAGCGCGGGGGGCGAGGGACGAGCAGTACTTC
d_gene: .; j_gene: TRBJ2-1; v_gene: TRBV14; abundance: .; CDR3aa: CAGSQGAGLYNEQFF; CDR3nt: TGTGCCGGCAGCCAAGGAGCGGGTCTGTACAATGAGCAGTTCTTC
d_gene: .; j_gene: TRBJ1-4; v_gene: TRBV21-1; abundance: .; CDR3aa: CASSKGTMNEKLFF; CDR3nt: TGTGCCAGCAGCAAAGGGACCATGAATGAAAAACTGTTTTTT
d_gene: .; j_gene: TRBJ2-7; v_gene: TRBV7-2; abundance: few; CDR3aa: CASSLVADSVYEQYF; CDR3nt: TGTGCCAGCAGCTTAGTCGCTGACAGCGTCTACGAGCAGTACTTC
d_gene: .; j_gene: TRBJ2-5; v_gene: TRBV7-3; abundance: many; CDR3aa: CASSLNGNVRGETQYF; CDR3nt: TGTGCCAGCAGCTTAAACGGGAACGTCCGGGGAGAGACCCAGTACTTC
d_gene: .; j_gene: TRBJ2-1; v_gene: TRBV12-3/TRBV12-4; abundance: few; CDR3aa: CASRDSAGGEQFF; CDR3nt: TGTGCCAGCAGAGACTCGGCTGGGGGTGAGCAGTTCTTC
d_gene: .; j_gene: TRBJ2-7; v_gene: TRBV5-1; abundance: many; CDR3aa: CASSPIRRILVLYEQYF; CDR3nt: TGCGCCAGCAGCCCTATTCGTCGGATTCTAGTACTCTACGAGCAGTACTTC
d_gene: .; j_gene: TRBJ1-6; v_gene: TRBV6-2/TRBV6-3; abundance: many; CDR3aa: CASSSELRRVGGNSPLHF; CDR3nt: TGTGCCAGCAGTTCCGAACTCCGACGGGTCGGGGGCAATTCACCCCTCCACTTT
d_gene: TRBD1; j_gene: TRBJ1-5; v_gene: TRBV20-1; abundance: few; CDR3aa: CSARDWGQGGNQPQHF; CDR3nt: TGCAGTGCTAGAGATTGGGGACAGGGGGGAAATCAGCCCCAGCATTTT
d_gene: .; j_gene: TRBJ2-4; v_gene: TRBV7-9; abundance: .; CDR3aa: CASSLPRGTGRDIQYF; CDR3nt: TGTGCCAGCAGCTTGCCCAGGGGGACTGGACGAGACATTCAGTACTTC
d_gene: .; j_gene: TRBJ1-2; v_gene: TRBV20-1; abundance: many; CDR3aa: CSAPTGRGGYGYTF; CDR3nt: TGCAGTGCCCCAACAGGGAGGGGCGGCTATGGCTACACCTTC
d_gene: .; j_gene: TRBJ2-2; v_gene: TRBV29-1; abundance: .; CDR3aa: CSVASGNTGERFF; CDR3nt: .
d_gene: TRBD1; j_gene: TRBJ2-7; v_gene: TRBV7-9; abundance: .; CDR3aa: CASSLELTGSEQYF; CDR3nt: TGTGCCAGCAGCTTAGAATTGACAGGGTCCGAGCAGTACTTC
d_gene: .; j_gene: TRBJ2-7; v_gene: TRBV20-1; abundance: .; CDR3aa: CSASLSYEQYF; CDR3nt: TGCAGTGCTAGCCTCTCCTACGAGCAGTACTTC
d_gene: TRBD2; j_gene: TRBJ2-7; v_gene: TRBV20-1; abundance: .; CDR3aa: CSATGLAGGPGNEQYF; CDR3nt: TGCAGTGCTACTGGACTAGCGGGAGGGCCCGGTAATGAGCAGTACTTC
d_gene: TRBD1; j_gene: TRBJ2-2; v_gene: TRBV5-6; abundance: few; CDR3aa: CATTNRDRVQNTGELFF; CDR3nt: TGTGCCACCACCAACCGGGACAGGGTCCAGAACACCGGGGAGCTGTTTTTT